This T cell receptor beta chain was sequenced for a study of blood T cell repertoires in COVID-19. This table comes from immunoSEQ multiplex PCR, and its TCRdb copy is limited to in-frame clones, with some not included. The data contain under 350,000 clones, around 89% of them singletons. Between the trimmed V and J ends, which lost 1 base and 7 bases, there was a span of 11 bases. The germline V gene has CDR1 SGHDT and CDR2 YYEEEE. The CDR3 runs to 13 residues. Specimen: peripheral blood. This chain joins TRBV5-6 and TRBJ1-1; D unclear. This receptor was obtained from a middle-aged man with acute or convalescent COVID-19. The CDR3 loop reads CASSLRAAGEAFF. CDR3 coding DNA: TGTGCCAGCAGCTTGCGTGCCGCGGGTGAAGCTTTCTTT.